This T cell receptor (beta chain) came from a study of blood T cells in healthy people across ages. For the second PCR, which ran for 7 to 11 cycles, a sample-barcoded 5' primer and a J-beta primer mix were used. TCRdb reanalysed the 5' RACE reads using MiXCR and keeps one entry per CDR3 protein. Among about 1 million distinct CDR3 sequences listed, 20% to 25% were seen once. Trimming stripped 3 bases from V and 0 bases from J, with 8 bases between. This CDR3 is 14 amino acids long. The same data also went into a second study, on T cells of mothers and their children.

Specimen: blood. The chain has TRBV12-3 or TRBV12-4 and TRBJ2-5; D is possibly TRBD2 (5 bases). The TCR sequence derives from a girl aged 2-15 years in good health. The CDR3 sequence: CASSFFGNQETQYF. As DNA, the CDR3 is TGTGCCAGCAGTTTTTTCGGGAACCAAGAGACCCAGTACTTC.